This T cell receptor beta chain was recorded in a study of blood T cell repertoires in COVID-19. Study in general: Spain, Italy and the United States supplied samples that represented acute and convalescent COVID-19. Sources were T cells, B-cell-depleted T cells, or PBMCs; the material itself was cDNA or gDNA.

Repertoires were generated with immunoSEQ multiplex PCR, while TCRdb's copy carries only in-frame clones and drops some. The sample shows around 250,000 clones, over 75% of them seen only once. This clone was counted a few times. Germline-derived CDR1 and CDR2 are SGHTA and FQGNSA. The CDR3 loop spans 15 amino acids. Unmatched junction bases numbered 3, after V lost 5 bases and J lost 0 bases. Recruitment covered 25 or so US areas and drew participants whose ages spanned about 18 to 100 years. This clonotype was sampled from a woman aged 50 to 60 with acute COVID-19. This sequence joins TRBV7-2 and TRBJ2-2, with 7 bases lining up with TRBD2. Sequenced material: PBMCs or T cells enriched from blood (not recorded which). The CDR3 bases are TGTGCCAGCAGCCCCGGGGGGACGAACACCGGGGAGCTGTTTTTT. Translating gives CASSPGGTNTGELFF.